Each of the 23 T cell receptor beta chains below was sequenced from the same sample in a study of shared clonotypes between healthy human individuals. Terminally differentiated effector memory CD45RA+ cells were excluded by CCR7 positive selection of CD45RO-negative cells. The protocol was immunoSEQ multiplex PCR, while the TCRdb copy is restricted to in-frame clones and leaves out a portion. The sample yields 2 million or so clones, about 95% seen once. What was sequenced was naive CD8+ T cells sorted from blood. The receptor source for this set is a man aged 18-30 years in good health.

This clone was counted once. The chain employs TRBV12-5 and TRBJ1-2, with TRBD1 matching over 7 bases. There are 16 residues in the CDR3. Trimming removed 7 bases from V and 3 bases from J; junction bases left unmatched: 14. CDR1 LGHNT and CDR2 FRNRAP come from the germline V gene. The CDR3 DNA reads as TGTGCTAGTGCCTCCACCGGACAGGAAATCTACTATGGCTACACCTTC. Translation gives CASASTGQEIYYGYTF.

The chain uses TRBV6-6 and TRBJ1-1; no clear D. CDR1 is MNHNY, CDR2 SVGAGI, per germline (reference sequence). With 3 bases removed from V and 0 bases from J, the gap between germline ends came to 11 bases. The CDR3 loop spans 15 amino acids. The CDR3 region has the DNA TGTGCCAGCAGTTATGGGGTGGGAGTGAACACTGAAGCTTTCTTT. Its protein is CASSYGVGVNTEAFF.

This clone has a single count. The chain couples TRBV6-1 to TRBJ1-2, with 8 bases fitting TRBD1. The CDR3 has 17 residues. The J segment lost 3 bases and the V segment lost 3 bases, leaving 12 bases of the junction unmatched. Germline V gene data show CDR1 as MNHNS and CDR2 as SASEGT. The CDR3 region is CASSELYGDRIDYGYTF. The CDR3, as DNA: TGTGCCAGCAGTGAGTTATACGGGGACAGGATCGACTATGGCTACACCTTC.

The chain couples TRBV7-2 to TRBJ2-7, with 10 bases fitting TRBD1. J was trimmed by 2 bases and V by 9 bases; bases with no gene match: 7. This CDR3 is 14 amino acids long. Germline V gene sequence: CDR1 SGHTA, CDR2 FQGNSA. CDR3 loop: CASADGTGAYEQYF. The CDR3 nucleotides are TGTGCCAGTGCTGATGGGACAGGGGCCTACGAGCAGTACTTC. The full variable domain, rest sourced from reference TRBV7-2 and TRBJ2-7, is GAGVSQSPSNKVTEKGKDVELRCDPISGHTALYWYRQSLGQGLEFLIYFQGNSAPDKSGLPSDRFSAERTGGSVSTLTIQRTQQEDSAVYLCASADGTGAYEQYFGPGTRLTVT.

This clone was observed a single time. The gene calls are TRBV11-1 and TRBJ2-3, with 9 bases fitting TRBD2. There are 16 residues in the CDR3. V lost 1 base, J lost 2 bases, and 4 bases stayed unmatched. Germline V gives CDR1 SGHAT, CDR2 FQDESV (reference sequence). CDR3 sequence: CASSLGPSGATDTQYF. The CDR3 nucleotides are TGTGCCAGCAGCTTAGGACCTAGCGGGGCCACAGATACGCAGTATTTT.

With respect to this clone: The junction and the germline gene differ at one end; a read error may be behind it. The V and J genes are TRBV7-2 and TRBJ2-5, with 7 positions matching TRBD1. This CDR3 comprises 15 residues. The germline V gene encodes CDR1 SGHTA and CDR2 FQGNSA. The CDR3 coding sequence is TGCGCCAGCAGCCCTACAGGGGTTGGTGGGGAGACCCAGTACTTC. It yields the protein CASSPTGVGGETQYF.

For the CDR3, the DNA is TGTGCCAGCAGCCCGACAGGGGGGCCGATCTCCTACGAGCAGTACTTC. As protein: CASSPTGGPISYEQYF. The chain combines TRBV28 with TRBJ2-7; 9 positions match TRBD1. With 6 bases clipped from V and 0 bases from J, the junction kept 9 bases outside the gene matches. The CDR3 has 16 residues. From germline, CDR1 is MDHEN and CDR2 SYDVKM. Full variable domain (missing parts from reference TRBV28 and TRBJ2-7): DVKVTQSSRYLVKRTGEKVFLECVQDMDHENMFWYRQDPGLGLRLIYFSYDVKMKEKGDIPEGYSVSREKKERFSLILESASTNQTSMYLCASSPTGGPISYEQYFGPGTRLTVT.

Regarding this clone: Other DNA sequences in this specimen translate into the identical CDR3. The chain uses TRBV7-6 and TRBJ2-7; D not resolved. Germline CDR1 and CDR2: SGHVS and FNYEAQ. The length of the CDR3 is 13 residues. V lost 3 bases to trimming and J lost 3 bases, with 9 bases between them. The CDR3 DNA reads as TGTGCCAGCAGCTTGGAAAGGAGCTACGAGCAGTACTTC. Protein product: CASSLERSYEQYF.

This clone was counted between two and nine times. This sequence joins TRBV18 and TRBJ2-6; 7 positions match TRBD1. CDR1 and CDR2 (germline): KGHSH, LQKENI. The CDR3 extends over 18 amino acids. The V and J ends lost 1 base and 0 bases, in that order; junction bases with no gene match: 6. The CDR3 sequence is CASSPRQGDSSGANVLTF. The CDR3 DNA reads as TGTGCCAGCTCACCACGACAGGGCGATTCCTCTGGGGCCAACGTCCTGACTTTC.

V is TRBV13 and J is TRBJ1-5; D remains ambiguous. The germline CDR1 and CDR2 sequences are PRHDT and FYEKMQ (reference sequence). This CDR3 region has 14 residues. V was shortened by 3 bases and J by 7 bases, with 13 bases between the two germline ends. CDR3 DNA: TGTGCCAGCAGCTTGGCAATGGAGGACCAGCCCCAGCATTTT. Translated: CASSLAMEDQPQHF.

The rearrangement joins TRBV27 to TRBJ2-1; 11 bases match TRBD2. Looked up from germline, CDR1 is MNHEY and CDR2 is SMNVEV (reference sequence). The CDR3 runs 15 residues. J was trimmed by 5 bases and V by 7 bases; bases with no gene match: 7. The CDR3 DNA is TGTGCCAGCACCCCCGGGACTAGCGGAAACAATGAGCAGTTCTTC. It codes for CASTPGTSGNNEQFF.

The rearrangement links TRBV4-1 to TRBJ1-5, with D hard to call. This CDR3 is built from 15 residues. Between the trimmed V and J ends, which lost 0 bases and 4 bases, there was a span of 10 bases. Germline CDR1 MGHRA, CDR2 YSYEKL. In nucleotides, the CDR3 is TGCGCCAGCAGCCAAGAAGTGTCTTGGAATCAGCCCCAGCATTTT. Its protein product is CASSQEVSWNQPQHF.

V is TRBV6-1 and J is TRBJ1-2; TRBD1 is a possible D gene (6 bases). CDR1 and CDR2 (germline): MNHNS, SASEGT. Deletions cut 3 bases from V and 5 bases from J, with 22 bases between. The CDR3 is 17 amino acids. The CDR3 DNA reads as TGTGCCAGCAGTGATCTCGGTTCCTGGCGGGGGCTTTATGGCTACACCTTC. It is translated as CASSDLGSWRGLYGYTF.

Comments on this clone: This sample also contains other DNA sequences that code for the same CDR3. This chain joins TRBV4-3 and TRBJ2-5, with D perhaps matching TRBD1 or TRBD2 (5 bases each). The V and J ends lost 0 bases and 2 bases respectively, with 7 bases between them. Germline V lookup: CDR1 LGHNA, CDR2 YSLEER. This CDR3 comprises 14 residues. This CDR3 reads CASSQEGVQETQYF. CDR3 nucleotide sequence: TGCGCCAGCAGCCAAGAGGGGGTTCAAGAGACCCAGTACTTC.

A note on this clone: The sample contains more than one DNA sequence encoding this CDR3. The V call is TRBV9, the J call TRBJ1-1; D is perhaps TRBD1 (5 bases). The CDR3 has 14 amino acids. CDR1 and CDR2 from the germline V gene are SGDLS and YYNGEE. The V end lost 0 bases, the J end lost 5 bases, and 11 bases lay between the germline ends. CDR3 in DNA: TGTGCCAGCAGCGTAGAAGGGGAAGGGACTGAAGCTTTCTTT. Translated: CASSVEGEGTEAFF.

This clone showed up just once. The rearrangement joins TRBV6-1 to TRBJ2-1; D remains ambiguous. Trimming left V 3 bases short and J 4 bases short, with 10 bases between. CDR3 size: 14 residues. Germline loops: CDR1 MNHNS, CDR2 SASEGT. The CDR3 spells CASSDDRGYNEQFF. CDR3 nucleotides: TGTGCCAGCAGTGATGACCGAGGATACAATGAGCAGTTCTTC.

The CDR3 nucleotides read TGTGCCAGCAGCCACGTCGGACTAGCGAGCACAGATACGCAGTATTTT. Its translation is CASSHVGLASTDTQYF. This chain joins TRBV7-2 and TRBJ2-3, with 9 positions matching TRBD2. V was clipped by 5 bases and J by 0 bases; unmatched bases: 6. Looked up from germline, CDR1 is SGHTA and CDR2 is FQGNSA. The CDR3 spans 16 residues.

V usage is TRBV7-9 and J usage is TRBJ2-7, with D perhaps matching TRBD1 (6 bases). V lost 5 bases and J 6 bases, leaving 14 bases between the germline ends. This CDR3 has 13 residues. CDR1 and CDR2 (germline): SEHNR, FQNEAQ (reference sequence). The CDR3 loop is CASSPRDKGEQYF. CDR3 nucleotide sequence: TGTGCCAGCAGCCCTCGGGACAAGGGCGAGCAGTACTTC.

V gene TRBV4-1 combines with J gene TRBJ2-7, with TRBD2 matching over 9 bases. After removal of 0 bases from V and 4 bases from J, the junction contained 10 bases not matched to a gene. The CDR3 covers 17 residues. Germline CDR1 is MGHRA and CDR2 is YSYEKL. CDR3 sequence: CASSQERAGGGIYEQYF. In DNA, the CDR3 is TGCGCCAGCAGCCAAGAGAGGGCGGGAGGGGGGATTTACGAGCAGTACTTC.

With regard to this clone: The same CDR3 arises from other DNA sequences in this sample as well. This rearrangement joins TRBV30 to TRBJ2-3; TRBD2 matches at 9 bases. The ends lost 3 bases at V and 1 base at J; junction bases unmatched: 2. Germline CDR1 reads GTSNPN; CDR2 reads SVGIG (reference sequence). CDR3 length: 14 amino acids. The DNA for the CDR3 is TGTGCCTGGAGGGAGCGGGGGGGCACAGATACGCAGTATTTT. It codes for CAWRERGGTDTQYF.

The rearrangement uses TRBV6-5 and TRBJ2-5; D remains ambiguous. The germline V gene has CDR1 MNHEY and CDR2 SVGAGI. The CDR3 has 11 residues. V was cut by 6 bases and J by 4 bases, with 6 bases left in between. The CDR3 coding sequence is TGTGCCAGCAGCCACGGAGAGACCCAGTACTTC. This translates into CASSHGETQYF.

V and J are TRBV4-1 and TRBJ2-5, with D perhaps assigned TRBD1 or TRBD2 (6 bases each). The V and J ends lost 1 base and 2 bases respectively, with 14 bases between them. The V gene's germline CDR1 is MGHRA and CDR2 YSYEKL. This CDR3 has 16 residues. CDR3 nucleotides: TGCGCCAGCAGCCAAGCGGGGGCGACGGGACAAGAGACCCAGTACTTC. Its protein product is CASSQAGATGQETQYF.

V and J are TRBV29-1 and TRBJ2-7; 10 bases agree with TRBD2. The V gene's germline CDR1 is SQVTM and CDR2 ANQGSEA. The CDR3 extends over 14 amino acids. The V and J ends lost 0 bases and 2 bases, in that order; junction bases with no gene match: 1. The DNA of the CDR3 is TGCAGCGTTGAAGAAGCGGGGGGGCCCTACGAGCAGTACTTC. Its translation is CSVEEAGGPYEQYF.